This TCR beta chain was sequenced during a study of CD8 T cells in Susac syndrome. Findings of the study overall: It was acknowledged by the study that relatively few individuals were included in its TCR sequencing and HLA analysis.

An amount of RNA that ranged from roughly 0.5 to 1 ug was reverse transcribed with random hexamers. TCR beta CDR3 was amplified by immunoSEQ multiplex PCR. This amplification extended across 54 Vbeta and 13 Jbeta segments. MiXCR was run by TCRdb on the immunoSEQ multiplex PCR reads, yielding one entry per CDR3 protein. The table lists 130,000 to 150,000 distinct CDR3 sequences, approximately 93% of them singletons. For this clonotype: Its antigen is still unknown.

Blood CD8+ and CD4+ T cells underwent high-throughput TCR beta sequencing. The controls, all healthy donors, were matched for age and sex. V lost 3 bases and J lost 0, with 14 bases in between. The germline CDR1 and CDR2 sequences are DFQATT and SNEGSKA (reference sequence). The CDR3 is 15 residues long. The TCR comes from a human donor in good health. The gene calls are TRBV20-1 and TRBJ1-1; a weak D match, TRBD1 (6 bases). Sequenced: CD4+ T cells from PBMCs. The CDR3 DNA sequence: TGCAGTGCTAGGGGGGGCGCGGTGATGAACACTGAAGCTTTCTTT. It yields the protein CSARGGAVMNTEAFF.